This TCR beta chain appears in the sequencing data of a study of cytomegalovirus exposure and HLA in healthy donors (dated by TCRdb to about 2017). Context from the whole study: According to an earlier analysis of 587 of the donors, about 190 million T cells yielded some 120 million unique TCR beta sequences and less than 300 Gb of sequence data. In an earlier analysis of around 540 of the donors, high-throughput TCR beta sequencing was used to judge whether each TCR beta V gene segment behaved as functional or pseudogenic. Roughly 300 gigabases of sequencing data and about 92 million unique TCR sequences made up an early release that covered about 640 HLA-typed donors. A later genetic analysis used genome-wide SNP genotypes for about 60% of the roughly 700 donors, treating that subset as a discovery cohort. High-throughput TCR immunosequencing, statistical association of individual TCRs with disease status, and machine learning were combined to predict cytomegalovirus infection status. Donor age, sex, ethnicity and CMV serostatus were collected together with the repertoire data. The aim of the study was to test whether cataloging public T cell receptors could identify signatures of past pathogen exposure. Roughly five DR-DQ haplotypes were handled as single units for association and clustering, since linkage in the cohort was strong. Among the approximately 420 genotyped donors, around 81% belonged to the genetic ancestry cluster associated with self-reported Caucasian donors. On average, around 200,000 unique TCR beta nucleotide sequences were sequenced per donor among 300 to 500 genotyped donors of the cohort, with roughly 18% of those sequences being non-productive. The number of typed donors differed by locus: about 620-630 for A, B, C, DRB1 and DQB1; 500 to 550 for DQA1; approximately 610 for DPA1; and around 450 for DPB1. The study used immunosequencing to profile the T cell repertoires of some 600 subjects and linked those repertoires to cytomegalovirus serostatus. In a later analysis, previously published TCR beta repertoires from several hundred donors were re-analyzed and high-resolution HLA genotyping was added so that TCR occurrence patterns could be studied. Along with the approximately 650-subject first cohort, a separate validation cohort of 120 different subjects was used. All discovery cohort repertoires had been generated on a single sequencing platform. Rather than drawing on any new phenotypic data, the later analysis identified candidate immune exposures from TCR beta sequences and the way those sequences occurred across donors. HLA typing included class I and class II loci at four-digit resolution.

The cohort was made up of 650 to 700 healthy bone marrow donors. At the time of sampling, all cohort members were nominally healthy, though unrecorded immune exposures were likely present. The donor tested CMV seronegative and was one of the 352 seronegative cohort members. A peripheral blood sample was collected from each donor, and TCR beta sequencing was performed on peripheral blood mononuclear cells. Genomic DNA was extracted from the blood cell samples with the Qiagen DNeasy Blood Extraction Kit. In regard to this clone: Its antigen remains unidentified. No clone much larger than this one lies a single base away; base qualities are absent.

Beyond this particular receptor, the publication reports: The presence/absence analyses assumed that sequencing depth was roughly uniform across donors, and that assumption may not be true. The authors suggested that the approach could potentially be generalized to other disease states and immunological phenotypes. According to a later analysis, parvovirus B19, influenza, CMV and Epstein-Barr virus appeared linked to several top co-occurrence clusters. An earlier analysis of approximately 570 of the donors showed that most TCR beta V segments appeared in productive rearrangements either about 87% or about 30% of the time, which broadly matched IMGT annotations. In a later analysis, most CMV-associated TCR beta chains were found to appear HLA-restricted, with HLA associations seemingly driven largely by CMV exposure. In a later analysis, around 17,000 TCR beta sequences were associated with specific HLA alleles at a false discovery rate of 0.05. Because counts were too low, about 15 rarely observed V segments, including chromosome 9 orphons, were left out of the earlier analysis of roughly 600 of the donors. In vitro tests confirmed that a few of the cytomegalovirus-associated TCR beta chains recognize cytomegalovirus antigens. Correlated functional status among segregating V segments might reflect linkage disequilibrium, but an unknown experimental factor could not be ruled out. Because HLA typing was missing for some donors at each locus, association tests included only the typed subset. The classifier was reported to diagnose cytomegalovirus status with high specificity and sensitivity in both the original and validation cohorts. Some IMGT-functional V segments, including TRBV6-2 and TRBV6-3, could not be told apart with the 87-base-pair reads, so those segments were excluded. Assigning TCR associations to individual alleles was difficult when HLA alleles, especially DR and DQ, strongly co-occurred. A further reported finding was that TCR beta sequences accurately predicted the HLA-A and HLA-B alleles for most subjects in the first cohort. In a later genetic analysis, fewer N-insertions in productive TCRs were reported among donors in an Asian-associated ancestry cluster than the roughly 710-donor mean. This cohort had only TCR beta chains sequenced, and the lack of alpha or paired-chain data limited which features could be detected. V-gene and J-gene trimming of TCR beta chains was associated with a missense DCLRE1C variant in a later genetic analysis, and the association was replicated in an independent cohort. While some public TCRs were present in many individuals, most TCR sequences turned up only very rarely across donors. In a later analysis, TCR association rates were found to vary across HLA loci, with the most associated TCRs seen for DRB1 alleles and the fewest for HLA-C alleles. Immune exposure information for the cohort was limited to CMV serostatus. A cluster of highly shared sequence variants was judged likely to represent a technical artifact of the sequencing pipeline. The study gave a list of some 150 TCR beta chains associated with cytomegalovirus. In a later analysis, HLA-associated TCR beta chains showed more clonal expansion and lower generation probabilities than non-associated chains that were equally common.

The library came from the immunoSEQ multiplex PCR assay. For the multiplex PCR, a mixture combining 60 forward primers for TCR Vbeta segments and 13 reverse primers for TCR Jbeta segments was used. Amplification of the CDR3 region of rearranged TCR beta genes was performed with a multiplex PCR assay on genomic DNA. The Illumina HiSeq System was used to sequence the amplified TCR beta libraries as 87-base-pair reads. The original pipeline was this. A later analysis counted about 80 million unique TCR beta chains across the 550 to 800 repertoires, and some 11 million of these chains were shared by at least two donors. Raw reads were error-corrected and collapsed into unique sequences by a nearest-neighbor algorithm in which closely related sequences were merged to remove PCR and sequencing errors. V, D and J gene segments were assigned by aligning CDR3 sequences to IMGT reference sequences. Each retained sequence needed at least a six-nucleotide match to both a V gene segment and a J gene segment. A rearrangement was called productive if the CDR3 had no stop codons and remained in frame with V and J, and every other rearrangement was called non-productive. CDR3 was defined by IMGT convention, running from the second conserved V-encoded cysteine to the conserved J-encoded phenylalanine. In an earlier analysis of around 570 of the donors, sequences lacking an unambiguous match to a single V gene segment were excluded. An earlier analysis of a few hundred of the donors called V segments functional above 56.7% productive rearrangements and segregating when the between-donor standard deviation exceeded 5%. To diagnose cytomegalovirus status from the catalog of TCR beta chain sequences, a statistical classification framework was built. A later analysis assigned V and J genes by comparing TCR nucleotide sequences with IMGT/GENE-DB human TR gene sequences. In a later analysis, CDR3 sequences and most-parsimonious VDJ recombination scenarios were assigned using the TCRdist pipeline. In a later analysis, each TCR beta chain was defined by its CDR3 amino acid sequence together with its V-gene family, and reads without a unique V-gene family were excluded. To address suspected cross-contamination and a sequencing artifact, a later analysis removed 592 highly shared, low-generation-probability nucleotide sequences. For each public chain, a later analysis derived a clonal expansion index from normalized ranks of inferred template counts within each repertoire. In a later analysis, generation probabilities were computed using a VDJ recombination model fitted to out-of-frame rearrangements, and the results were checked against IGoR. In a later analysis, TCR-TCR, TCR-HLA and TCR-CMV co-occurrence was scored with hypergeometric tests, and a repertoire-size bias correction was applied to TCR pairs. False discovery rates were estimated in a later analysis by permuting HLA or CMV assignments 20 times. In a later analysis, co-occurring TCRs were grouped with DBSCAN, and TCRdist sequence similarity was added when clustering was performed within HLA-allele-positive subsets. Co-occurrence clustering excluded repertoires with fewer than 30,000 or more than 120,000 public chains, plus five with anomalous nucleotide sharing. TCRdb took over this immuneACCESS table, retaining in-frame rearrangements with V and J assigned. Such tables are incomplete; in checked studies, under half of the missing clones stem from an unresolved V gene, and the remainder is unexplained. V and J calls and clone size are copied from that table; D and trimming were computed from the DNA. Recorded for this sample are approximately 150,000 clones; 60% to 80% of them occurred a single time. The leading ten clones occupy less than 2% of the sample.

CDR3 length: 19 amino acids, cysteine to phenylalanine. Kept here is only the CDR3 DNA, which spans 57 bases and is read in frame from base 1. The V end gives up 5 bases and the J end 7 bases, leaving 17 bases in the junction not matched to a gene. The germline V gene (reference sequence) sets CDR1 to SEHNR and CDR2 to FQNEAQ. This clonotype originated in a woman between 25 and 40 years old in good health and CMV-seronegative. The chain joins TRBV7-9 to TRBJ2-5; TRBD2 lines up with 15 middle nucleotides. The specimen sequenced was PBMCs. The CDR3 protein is CASSLGTSGGRAFQGTQYF. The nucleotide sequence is TGTGCCAGCAGCCTCGGGACTAGCGGGGGGAGAGCTTTTCAGGGGACCCAGTACTTC.